This T cell receptor beta chain was captured in a study of cytomegalovirus exposure and HLA in healthy donors. Study summary: There were more than 350 genotyped donors. Of these, about 86% fell in the genetic ancestry cluster associated with self-reported Caucasian donors.

In its sample, this clone was seen a few times. A read error may account for a junction end that differs from germline. Vbeta (60) and Jbeta (13) primers were used in the PCR. Method: immunoSEQ multiplex PCR; TCRdb's copy keeps in-frame clones and lacks some. Of roughly 200,000 clones listed, 70% were seen once; the top ten hold 2% to 3%. The CDR3 runs to 14 residues. Germline CDR1 reads MNHNS; CDR2 reads SASEGT. The V gene is TRBV6-1, the J gene TRBJ1-6; the match to TRBD1 covers 7 bases. The origin of this receptor is a man aged 35 to 55 in good health and CMV-seropositive. What was sequenced was PBMCs. The CDR3 nucleotides are TGTGCCAGCAGTGATTTCCCGCAGGTCGGGGACAGCCTCTTT. Amino acids: CASSDFPQVGDSLF.